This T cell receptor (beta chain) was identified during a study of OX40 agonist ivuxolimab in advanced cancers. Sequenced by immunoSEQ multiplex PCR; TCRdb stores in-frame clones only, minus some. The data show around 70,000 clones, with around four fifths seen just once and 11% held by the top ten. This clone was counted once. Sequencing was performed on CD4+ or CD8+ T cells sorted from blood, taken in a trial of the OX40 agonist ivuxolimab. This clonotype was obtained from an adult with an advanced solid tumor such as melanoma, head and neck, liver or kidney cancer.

In DNA, the CDR3 is TGTGCCAGCAGTCCCCCAGGGGAATATGGCTACACCTTC. It codes for CASSPPGEYGYTF. The rearrangement uses TRBV5-4 and TRBJ1-2, with D maybe TRBD1 (6 bases). Trimming shortened V by 5 bases and J by 5 bases, and 13 bases separated the two germline ends. The CDR3 extends over 13 amino acids. Germline V gene sequence: CDR1 SGHNT, CDR2 YYREEE (reference sequence).